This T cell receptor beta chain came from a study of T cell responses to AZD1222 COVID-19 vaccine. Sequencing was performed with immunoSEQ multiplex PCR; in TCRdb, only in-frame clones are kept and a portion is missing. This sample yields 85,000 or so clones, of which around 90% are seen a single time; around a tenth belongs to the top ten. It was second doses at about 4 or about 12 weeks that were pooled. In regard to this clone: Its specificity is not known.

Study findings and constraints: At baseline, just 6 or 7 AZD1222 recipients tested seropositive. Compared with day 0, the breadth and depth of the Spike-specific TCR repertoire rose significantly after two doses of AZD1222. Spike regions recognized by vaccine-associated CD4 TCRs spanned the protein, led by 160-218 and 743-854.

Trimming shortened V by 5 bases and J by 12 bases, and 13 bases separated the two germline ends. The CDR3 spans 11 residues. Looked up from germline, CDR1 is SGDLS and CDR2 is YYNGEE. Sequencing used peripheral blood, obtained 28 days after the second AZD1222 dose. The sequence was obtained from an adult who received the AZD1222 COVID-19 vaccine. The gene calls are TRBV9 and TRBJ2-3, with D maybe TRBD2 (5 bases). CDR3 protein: CASSGRDRQYF. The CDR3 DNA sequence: TGTGCCAGCAGTGGACGGGATCGACAGTATTTT.